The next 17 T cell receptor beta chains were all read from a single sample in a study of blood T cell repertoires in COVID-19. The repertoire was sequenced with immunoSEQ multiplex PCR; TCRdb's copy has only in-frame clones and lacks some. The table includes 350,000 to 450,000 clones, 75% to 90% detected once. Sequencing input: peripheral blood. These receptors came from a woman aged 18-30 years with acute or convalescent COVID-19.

The CDR3 DNA reads TGTGCCTGGAGTCGCGAGGCAGTGAACACTGAAGCTTTCTTT. As protein: CAWSREAVNTEAFF. This chain uses TRBV30 with TRBJ1-1, with unresolved D. CDR3 size: 14 residues. Trimming cost V 2 bases and J 0 bases, with 10 bases left between them. Germline V gives CDR1 GTSNPN, CDR2 SVGIG (reference sequence).

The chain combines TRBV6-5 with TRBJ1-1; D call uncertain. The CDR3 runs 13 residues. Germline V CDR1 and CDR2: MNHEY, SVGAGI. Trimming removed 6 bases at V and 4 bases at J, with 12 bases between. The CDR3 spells CASSLGRSTEAFF. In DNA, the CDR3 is TGTGCCAGCAGCCTCGGGAGGTCCACTGAAGCTTTCTTT.

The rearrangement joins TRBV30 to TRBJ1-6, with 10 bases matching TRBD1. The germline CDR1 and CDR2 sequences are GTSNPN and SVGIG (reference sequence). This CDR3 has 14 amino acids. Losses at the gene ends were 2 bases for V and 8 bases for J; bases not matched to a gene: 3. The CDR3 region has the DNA TGTGCCTGGAGTTCCGGGACAGGGGATTCACCCCTCCACTTT. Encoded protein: CAWSSGTGDSPLHF.

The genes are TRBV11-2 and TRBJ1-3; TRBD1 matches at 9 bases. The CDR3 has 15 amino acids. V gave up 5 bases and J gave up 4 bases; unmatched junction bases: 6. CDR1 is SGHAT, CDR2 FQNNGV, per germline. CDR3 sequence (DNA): TGTGCCAGCAGCCCCGGACAGGGGCGAGGAAACACCATATATTTT. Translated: CASSPGQGRGNTIYF. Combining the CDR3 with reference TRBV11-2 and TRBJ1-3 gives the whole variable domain EAGVAQSPRYKIIEKRQSVAFWCNPISGHATLYWYQQILGQGPKLLIQFQNNGVVDDSQLPKDRFSAERLKGVDSTLKIQPAKLEDSAVYLCASSPGQGRGNTIYFGEGSWLTVV.

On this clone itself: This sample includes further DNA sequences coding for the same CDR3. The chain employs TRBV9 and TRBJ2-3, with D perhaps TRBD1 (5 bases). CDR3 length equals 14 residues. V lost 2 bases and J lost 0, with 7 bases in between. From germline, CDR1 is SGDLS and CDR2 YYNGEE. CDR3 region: CASSVTASTDTQYF. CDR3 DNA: TGTGCCAGCAGCGTGACAGCCAGCACAGATACGCAGTATTTT.

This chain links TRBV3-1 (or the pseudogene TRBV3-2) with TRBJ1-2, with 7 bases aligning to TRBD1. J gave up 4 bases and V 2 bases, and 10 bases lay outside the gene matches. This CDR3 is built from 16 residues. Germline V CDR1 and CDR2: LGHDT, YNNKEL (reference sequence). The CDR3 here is CASSQITGANFYGYTF. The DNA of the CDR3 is TGTGCCAGCAGCCAAATAACAGGGGCGAACTTCTATGGCTACACCTTC.

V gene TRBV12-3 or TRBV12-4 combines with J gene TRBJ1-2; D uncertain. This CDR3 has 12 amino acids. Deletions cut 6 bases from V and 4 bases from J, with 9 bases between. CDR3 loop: CASSAARYGYTF. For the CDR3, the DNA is TGTGCCAGCAGCGCGGCCCGCTATGGCTACACCTTC.

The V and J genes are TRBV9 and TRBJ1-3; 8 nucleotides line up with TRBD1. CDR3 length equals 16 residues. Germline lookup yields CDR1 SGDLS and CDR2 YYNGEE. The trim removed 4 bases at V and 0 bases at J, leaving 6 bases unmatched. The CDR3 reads CASSPRGQVSGNTIYF. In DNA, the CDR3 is TGTGCCAGCAGCCCGCGGGGACAGGTCTCTGGAAACACCATATATTTT.

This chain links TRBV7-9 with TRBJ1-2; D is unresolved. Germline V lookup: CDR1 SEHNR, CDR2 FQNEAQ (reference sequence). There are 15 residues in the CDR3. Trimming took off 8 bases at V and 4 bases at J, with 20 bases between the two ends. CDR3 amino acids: CASGSTESARYGYTF. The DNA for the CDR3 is TGTGCCAGCGGTAGTACAGAGTCGGCGCGCTATGGCTACACCTTC.

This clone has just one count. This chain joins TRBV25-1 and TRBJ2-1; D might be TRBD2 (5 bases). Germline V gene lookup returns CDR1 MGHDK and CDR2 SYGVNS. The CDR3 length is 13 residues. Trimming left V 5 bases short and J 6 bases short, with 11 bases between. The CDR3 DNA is TGTGCCAGCAGTTCCGGGAACATCAATGAGCAGTTCTTC. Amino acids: CASSSGNINEQFF.

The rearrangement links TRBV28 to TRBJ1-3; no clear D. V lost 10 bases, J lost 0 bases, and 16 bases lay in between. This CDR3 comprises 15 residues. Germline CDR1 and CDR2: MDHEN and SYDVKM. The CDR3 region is CATSSLPISGNTIYF. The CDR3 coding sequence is TGTGCCACCAGCAGTTTACCGATCTCTGGAAACACCATATATTTT.

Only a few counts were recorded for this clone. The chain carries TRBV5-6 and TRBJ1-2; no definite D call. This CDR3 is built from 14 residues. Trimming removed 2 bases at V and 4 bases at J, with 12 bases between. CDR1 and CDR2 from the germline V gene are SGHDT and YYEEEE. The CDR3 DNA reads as TGTGCCAGCAGCTTTGACCAGGTGGGCTATGGCTACACCTTC. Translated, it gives CASSFDQVGYGYTF. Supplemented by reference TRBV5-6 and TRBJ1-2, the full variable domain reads DAGVTQSPTHLIKTRGQQVTLRCSPKSGHDTVSWYQQALGQGPQFIFQYYEEEERQRGNFPDRFSGHQFPNYSSELNVNALLLGDSALYLCASSFDQVGYGYTFGSGTRLTVV.

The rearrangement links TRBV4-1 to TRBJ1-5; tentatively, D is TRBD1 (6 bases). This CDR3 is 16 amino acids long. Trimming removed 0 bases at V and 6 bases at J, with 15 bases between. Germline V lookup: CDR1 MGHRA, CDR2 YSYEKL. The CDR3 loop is CASSQDYGGASQPQHF. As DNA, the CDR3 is TGCGCCAGCAGCCAAGATTACGGGGGGGCAAGTCAGCCCCAGCATTTT.

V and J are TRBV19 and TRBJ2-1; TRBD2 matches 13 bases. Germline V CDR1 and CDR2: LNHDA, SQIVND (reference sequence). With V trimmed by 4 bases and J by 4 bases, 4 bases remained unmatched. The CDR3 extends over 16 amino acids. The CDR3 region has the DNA TGTGCCAGTAGTACCGGACTAGCGGGAGTGTACAATGAGCAGTTCTTC. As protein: CASSTGLAGVYNEQFF.

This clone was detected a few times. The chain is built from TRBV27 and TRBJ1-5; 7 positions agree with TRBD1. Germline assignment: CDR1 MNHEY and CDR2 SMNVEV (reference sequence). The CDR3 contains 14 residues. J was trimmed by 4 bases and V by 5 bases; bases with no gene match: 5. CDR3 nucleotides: TGTGCCAGCAGTCGACAGGGTCCAAATCAGCCCCAGCATTTT. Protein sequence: CASSRQGPNQPQHF.

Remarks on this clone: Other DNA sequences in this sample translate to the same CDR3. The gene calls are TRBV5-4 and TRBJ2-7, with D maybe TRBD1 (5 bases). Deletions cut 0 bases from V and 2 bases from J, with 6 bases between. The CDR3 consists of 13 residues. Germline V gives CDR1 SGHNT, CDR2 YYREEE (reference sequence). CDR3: CASSLDRTYEQYF. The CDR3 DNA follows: TGTGCCAGCAGCTTGGACAGGACCTACGAGCAGTACTTC.

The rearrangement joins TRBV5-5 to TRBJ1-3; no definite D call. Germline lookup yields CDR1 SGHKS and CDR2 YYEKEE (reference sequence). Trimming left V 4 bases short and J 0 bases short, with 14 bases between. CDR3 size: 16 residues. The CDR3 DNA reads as TGTGCCAGCAGCCGTCGAATGGAGAGCTCTGGAAACACCATATATTTT. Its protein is CASSRRMESSGNTIYF.